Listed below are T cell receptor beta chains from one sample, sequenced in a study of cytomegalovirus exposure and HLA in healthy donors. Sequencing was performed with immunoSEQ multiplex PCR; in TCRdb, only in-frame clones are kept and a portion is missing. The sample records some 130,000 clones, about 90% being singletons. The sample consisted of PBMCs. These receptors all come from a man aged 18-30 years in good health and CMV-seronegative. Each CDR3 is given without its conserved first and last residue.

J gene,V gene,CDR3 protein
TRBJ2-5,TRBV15,ATSPRLEETQY
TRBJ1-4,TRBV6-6,ASTYGGVREKLF
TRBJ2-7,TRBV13,ASSQGTGADEQY
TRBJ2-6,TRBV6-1,ASSAKTGYEAGANVLT
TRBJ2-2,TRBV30,AWNRLAATGELF
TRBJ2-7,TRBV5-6,ASSMDSQFLYEQY
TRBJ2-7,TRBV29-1,SVEGDRDNEQY
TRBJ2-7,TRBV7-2,ASSLYPRGISSYEQY
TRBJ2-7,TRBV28,ASSPGAEQGVYEQY
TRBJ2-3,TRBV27,ASSLPSGQSTDTQY
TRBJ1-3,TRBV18,ASSLDAGPGNTIY
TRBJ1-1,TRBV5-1,ASSLDRGATEAF
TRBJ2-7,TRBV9,ASSPREGLGKGEQY
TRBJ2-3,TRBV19,ASSIVWGDVDTQY
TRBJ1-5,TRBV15,ATSPGAGNQPQH
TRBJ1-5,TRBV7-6,ASSLDISRNQPQH
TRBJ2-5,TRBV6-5,ASSHPGSETQY
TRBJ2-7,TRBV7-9,ASSLSGTSYEQY
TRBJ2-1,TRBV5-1,ASSPTSGSYNEQF
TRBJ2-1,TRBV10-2,ASSELPGTSGLNEQF
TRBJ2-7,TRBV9,ASSRGGGGAVYEQY
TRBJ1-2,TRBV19,ASSMIQGAGYGYT
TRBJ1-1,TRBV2,ASRNYRGGNTEAF
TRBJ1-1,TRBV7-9,ASSLDRTSTEAF
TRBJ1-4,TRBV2,ASGPGGDNEKLF
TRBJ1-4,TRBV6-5,ASSYGTGGINEKLF
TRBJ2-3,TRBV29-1,SVRTSGGSYTDTQY
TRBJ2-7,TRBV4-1,ASSSLAGQPGEQY
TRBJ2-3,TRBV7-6,ASRLGVGGLTDTQY
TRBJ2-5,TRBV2,ASNPRGETQY
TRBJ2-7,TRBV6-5,ASSYSAGGYEQY
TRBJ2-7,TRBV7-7,ASRGSRGGKPYEQY
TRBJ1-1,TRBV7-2,ASSDRNRPVKTEAF
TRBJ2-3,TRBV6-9,ASIILAPKSTDTQY
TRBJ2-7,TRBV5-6,ASSFNGNEQY
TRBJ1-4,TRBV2,ASRWTGSSNEKLF
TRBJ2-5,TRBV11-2,ALGGRETQY
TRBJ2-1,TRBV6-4,ASSEWRTSYNEQF
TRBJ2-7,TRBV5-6,ASSLGITLFEQY
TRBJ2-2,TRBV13,ASSAETGVVAGELF
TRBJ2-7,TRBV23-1,ASSVDPLPGYSYEQY
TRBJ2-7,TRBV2,ASSGAGTSGGGSYEQY
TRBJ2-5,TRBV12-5,ASGLVHIRSGGIQETQY
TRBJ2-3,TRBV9,ASSIPDSGGAADTQY